The rows below give T cell receptor beta chains drawn from one sample of a study of cytomegalovirus exposure and HLA in healthy donors. The table came from immunoSEQ multiplex PCR; TCRdb's copy has only in-frame clones and leaves some out. The repertoire holds about 200,000 clones, 65% to 80% seen once, with roughly 0.22% in the top ten. Sequenced: PBMCs. These receptors all stem from a girl aged 2-10 years in good health and CMV-seronegative. Both conserved end residues are part of each CDR3. D genes are given only for firm matches. Expanded clones get a size class; other rows say once, few or many, or leave the size out.

D gene: NA; clone size: NA; J gene: TRBJ2-7; V gene: TRBV4-1; CDR3 length: 14; CDR3 protein: CASSQVGSFYEQYF; CDR3 DNA: TGCGCCAGCAGCCAAGTCGGGTCATTCTACGAGCAGTACTTC
D gene: TRBD1; clone size: NA; J gene: TRBJ1-4; V gene: TRBV6-1; CDR3 length: 14; CDR3 protein: CASSLTGGGEKLFF; CDR3 DNA: TGTGCCAGCAGTCTGACAGGGGGGGGAGAAAAACTGTTTTTT
D gene: NA; clone size: NA; J gene: TRBJ1-4; V gene: TRBV5-5; CDR3 length: 14; CDR3 protein: CASSRVNRDEKLFF; CDR3 DNA: TGTGCCAGCAGCCGGGTGAACAGGGATGAAAAACTGTTTTTT
D gene: NA; clone size: NA; J gene: TRBJ1-3; V gene: TRBV18; CDR3 length: 14; CDR3 protein: CASSPNGQGNTIYF; CDR3 DNA: TGTGCCAGCTCACCTAACGGACAGGGAAACACCATATATTTT
D gene: NA; clone size: NA; J gene: TRBJ2-5; V gene: TRBV19; CDR3 length: 14; CDR3 protein: CASSVSGAQETQYF; CDR3 DNA: TGTGCCAGTAGCGTATCAGGGGCCCAAGAGACCCAGTACTTC
D gene: TRBD1; clone size: NA; J gene: TRBJ2-2; V gene: TRBV5-4; CDR3 length: 15; CDR3 protein: CASSLGDSLSGELFF; CDR3 DNA: TGTGCCAGCAGCTTGGGGGACAGTCTATCCGGGGAGCTGTTTTTT
D gene: NA; clone size: NA; J gene: TRBJ2-7; V gene: TRBV10-3; CDR3 length: 14; CDR3 protein: CAISELREGYEQYF; CDR3 DNA: TGTGCCATCAGTGAGCTCAGGGAAGGCTACGAGCAGTACTTC
D gene: NA; clone size: once; J gene: TRBJ2-7; V gene: TRBV21-1; CDR3 length: 15; CDR3 protein: CAPEKGPVLVYEQYF; CDR3 DNA: TGTGCCCCCGAGAAGGGGCCAGTTCTTGTCTACGAGCAGTACTTC
D gene: TRBD1; clone size: few; J gene: TRBJ1-1; V gene: TRBV5-1; CDR3 length: 13; CDR3 protein: CASREDRAPEAFF; CDR3 DNA: TGCGCCAGCAGAGAGGACAGGGCCCCTGAAGCTTTCTTT
D gene: TRBD1; clone size: few; J gene: TRBJ2-7; V gene: TRBV11-3; CDR3 length: 15; CDR3 protein: CASSSPGQVLYEQYF; CDR3 DNA: TGTGCCAGCAGCTCCCCGGGACAGGTACTCTACGAGCAGTACTTC
D gene: TRBD2; clone size: NA; J gene: TRBJ2-1; V gene: TRBV2; CDR3 length: 17; CDR3 protein: CATEGKGRGASYNEQFF; CDR3 DNA: TGTGCCACCGAGGGTAAGGGGCGGGGGGCGTCCTACAATGAGCAGTTCTTC
D gene: NA; clone size: NA; J gene: TRBJ2-7; V gene: TRBV13; CDR3 length: 12; CDR3 protein: CASSRPGYEQYF; CDR3 DNA: TGTGCCAGCAGCCGACCGGGCTACGAGCAGTACTTC